This TCR beta chain was recovered during a study of cytomegalovirus exposure and HLA in healthy donors. Study outcomes and limitations: Rare TCR sequences dominated, though some public TCRs recurred in many donors. Per a later analysis, HLA-associated TCR beta chains showed more clonal expansion than other, equally common TCR beta chains. Associated with HLA alleles at 0.05 false discovery rate in a later analysis were some 18,000 TCR beta sequences. Altogether, 160 or so TCR beta chains were recorded as cytomegalovirus-associated.

Germline lookup yields CDR1 LNHDA and CDR2 SQIVND (reference sequence). This CDR3 spans 17 amino acids. Trimming removed 3 bases from V and 2 bases from J, with 16 bases in between. Primers for the PCR totalled 60 Vbeta and 13 Jbeta. Repertoires were generated with immunoSEQ multiplex PCR, while TCRdb's copy carries only in-frame clones and drops some. The sample contains 200,000 to 250,000 clones, around 85% of which appear only once. A word on this clone: Its specificity is not known.

The sequenced sample consisted of PBMCs. V gene TRBV19 combines with J gene TRBJ2-2; the D gene is possibly TRBD1 (6 bases). This receptor was obtained from a man aged 50 to 60 in good health and CMV-seronegative. As DNA, the CDR3 is TGTGCCAGTAGTATCATCGGTGCAGGGGTTAACACCGGGGAGCTGTTTTTT. This translates into CASSIIGAGVNTGELFF.